The 10 T cell receptor beta chains listed next were all sequenced from one sample in a study of control samples from healthy donors and cancer patients. Assay used: immunoSEQ multiplex PCR; TCRdb lists only in-frame clones, some missing. The data contain around 41,000 clones, around 94% of them singletons. The sample consisted of blood. The receptors were gathered from a man between 60 and 75 years old in good health.

The V call is TRBV19, the J call TRBJ1-4; 7 nucleotides match TRBD1. This CDR3 contains 15 residues. Germline V lookup: CDR1 LNHDA, CDR2 SQIVND (reference sequence). V dropped 5 bases and J dropped 0; count of bases not matched to a gene: 3. The CDR3 coding sequence is TGTGCCAGTAGTGAGACAGGGCCAACTAATGAAAAACTGTTTTTT. Translation gives CASSETGPTNEKLFF.

This clone was seen once. The CDR3 here is CASSSWAGVHEQYF. Written as DNA, the CDR3 is TGTGCCAGCAGCTCCTGGGCGGGAGTTCACGAGCAGTACTTC. The chain recombines TRBV11-2 with TRBJ2-7, with 7 nucleotides matching TRBD2. Germline-derived CDR1 and CDR2 are SGHAT and FQNNGV. V lost 4 bases and J lost 5; bases outside the gene matches: 8. This CDR3 region has 14 residues.

The table lists this clone with a few counts. This chain connects TRBV7-9 to TRBJ2-2, with 10 bases that match TRBD2. Germline CDR1 is SEHNR and CDR2 is FQNEAQ (reference sequence). V lost 4 bases to trimming and J lost 3 bases; unmatched junction nucleotides: 5. CDR3 length: 16 residues. In DNA form, the CDR3 reads TGTGCCAGCAGCTCACCACTAGCGGGATACACCGGGGAGCTGTTTTTT. Encoded protein: CASSSPLAGYTGELFF.

The gene calls are TRBV6-6 and TRBJ1-5; TRBD1 agrees at 9 bases. Germline V gene data show CDR1 as MNHNY and CDR2 as SVGAGI (reference sequence). The CDR3 has 16 residues. The V gene end was trimmed by 5 bases and the J gene end by 2 bases; junction bases not matched to a gene: 7. CDR3 sequence: CASSTRGQGGNQPQHF. The DNA for the CDR3 is TGTGCCAGCAGTACTAGGGGACAGGGAGGCAATCAGCCCCAGCATTTT.

This clone was seen just once. The genes are TRBV7-8 and TRBJ1-1; D is ambiguous. This CDR3 is built from 13 residues. The germline V and J ends were trimmed by 4 bases and 2 bases, with 8 bases remaining between them. Per the germline V gene, CDR1 is SGHVS and CDR2 is FQNEAQ. The CDR3 region has the DNA TGTGCCAGCAGCTCCAAGTATAACACTGAAGCTTTCTTT. Amino acids: CASSSKYNTEAFF.

The chain combines TRBV30 with TRBJ2-3, with TRBD1 as a possible D gene (6 bases). This CDR3 spans 15 amino acids. Trimming took off 3 bases at V and 0 bases at J, with 13 bases between the two ends. The germline gives CDR1 GTSNPN, CDR2 SVGIG (reference sequence). CDR3 DNA: TGTGCCTGGAGCAGACAGGTGACTAGCACAGATACGCAGTATTTT. Protein: CAWSRQVTSTDTQYF.

The chain has TRBV7-9 and TRBJ1-1, with 7 bases aligning to TRBD1. V lost 11 bases, J lost 2 bases, and 5 bases stayed unmatched. This CDR3 region has 12 residues. CDR1 and CDR2 from the germline V gene are SEHNR and FQNEAQ (reference sequence). CDR3 sequence: CAYRGPNTEAFF. The CDR3 bases are TGTGCCTACAGGGGCCCTAACACTGAAGCTTTCTTT.

A few counts support this clone. The chain links TRBV28 to TRBJ1-1; D is perhaps TRBD1 (5 bases). This CDR3 region has 18 residues. From germline, CDR1 is MDHEN and CDR2 SYDVKM. Trimming took off 5 bases at V and 0 bases at J, with 22 bases between the two ends. CDR3 coding DNA: TGTGCCAGCAGTGGGGTAATTTGGGGGTCCGGTATGAACACTGAAGCTTTCTTT. It yields the protein CASSGVIWGSGMNTEAFF.

V is TRBV7-9 and J is TRBJ2-3, with 7 bases that match TRBD2. This CDR3 is built from 14 residues. CDR1 is SEHNR and CDR2 is FQNEAQ in the germline V gene (reference sequence). V shed 1 base, J shed 7 bases, and the junction held 5 bases outside the gene matches. The CDR3 sequence is CASSLGGGLNTQYF. The CDR3 DNA follows: TGTGCCAGCAGCTTAGGGGGGGGACTAAATACGCAGTATTTT.

The gene calls are TRBV24-1 and TRBJ1-2; D is unresolved. The CDR3 is 14 amino acids. Germline CDR1 reads KGHDR; CDR2 reads SFDVKD. The V end was cut by 5 bases, the J end by 4 bases, with 13 bases between. The CDR3 sequence is CATSAEDNPYGYTF. CDR3 nucleotides: TGTGCCACCAGTGCCGAAGACAATCCCTATGGCTACACCTTC.